This entry features one T cell receptor beta chain sequence. The antigen it recognizes is unknown. Nothing much larger sits one base from this clone, and base qualities are not available. These data come from a study of a mutant IDH1 vaccine in newly diagnosed glioma (dated by TCRdb to the early 2020s). For the study in its entirety: Patients were given eight vaccinations, in weeks 1, 3, 5, 7, 11, 15, 19 and 23, which matched visits V03 through V10. Vaccination began 4-6 weeks after radiotherapy alone, or alongside temozolomide cycles in the chemotherapy-containing groups. Of the 25 to 35 treated patients, roughly 60% were male and approximately 40% were female, and a mean age of about 37 years was recorded. Prior to enrollment, patients had been given standard therapy consisting of radiotherapy alone, temozolomide alone, or radiochemotherapy with temozolomide, with the combination given to most patients. Peripheral blood samples were drawn at six visits, namely V03 (baseline), V05, V07, V10, V12 and V13. Longitudinal TCRB deep sequencing was done for about two dozen treated patients, wherever samples were available for exploratory analyses. Overall results and qualifications from the work: Across multiple MHC alleles, vaccine-induced immune responses were seen in roughly 93% of patients. According to the authors, sample limitations meant that analyses of patient blood samples could not be reproduced. Changes in the top peripheral T cell clonotypes picked up by TCRB sequencing did not appear to be linked to pseudoprogression. Selection of PBMC samples for TCRB deep sequencing was based on availability.

Reading the label with the study, this specimen's time point is: week 23, last vaccination. Every vaccine dose consisted of 300 ug of a 20-mer mutant IDH1 peptide in Montanide, administered subcutaneously together with topical imiquimod. Newly diagnosed WHO grade 3 or 4 IDH1-mutant astrocytomas showing loss of nuclear ATRX were present in the donors. The samples were drawn from NOA16, a multicentre, single-arm, open-label phase I trial in Germany that tested a mutant IDH1 peptide vaccine in humans for the first time. Genomic DNA for TCRB sequencing was extracted from EDTA blood using the DNeasy Blood and Tissue Kit. Libraries were built with the immunoSEQ multiplex PCR assay. Rearranged TCR beta chain sequences were amplified using the hsTCRB Kit according to the manufacturer's protocol. TCRB libraries were sequenced on an Illumina MiSeq. The authors' pipeline ran thus. Demultiplexing, trimming and gene mapping were performed with the kit vendor's proprietary platform. The table comes from immuneACCESS by way of TCRdb, which keeps in-frame sequences with V and J called. Part of the clones is missing from these tables; in studies checked, under half for an unresolved V gene and the rest for unknown reasons. V and J calls and clone size are those listed in that table; D and trimming were worked out from the DNA. The sample table records about 44,000 clones; 85% to 95% of these occur just once. The ten largest clonotypes hold around 4% of the sample.

V sheds 3 bases and J sheds 5 bases, leaving 14 bases between their ends. From a lookup of the germline V gene, CDR1 and CDR2 are SNHLY and FYNNEI. The CDR3 starts with the cysteine, ends with the phenylalanine, and has 15 residues. Here the CDR3 DNA is all that survives: 45 bases in frame from base 1. The receptor was isolated from a man aged 45-65 years with glioma. The sample consisted of PBMCs, taken from a glioma patient whose treatment included an IDH1 peptide vaccine. The V gene is TRBV2 and the J gene is TRBJ1-5, with TRBD1 as a weak D call on 6 bases. This receptor carries the CDR3 CASSEPQGWDQPQHF. The sequenced DNA is TGTGCCAGCAGTGAGCCTCAGGGGTGGGATCAGCCCCAGCATTTT.